Included here is one T cell receptor (beta chain) sequence, with context. Antigen: not known. This sample is part of a study of cytomegalovirus exposure and HLA in healthy donors. Broader study findings: Published work reported that the classifier diagnosed cytomegalovirus status with high specificity and sensitivity. Presence/absence analyses took donor sequencing depth as roughly uniform.

This CDR3 comprises 14 residues. Per germline, CDR1 SGHDN and CDR2 FVKESK. Primers included in the PCR were 60 Vbeta and 13 Jbeta primers. Sequencing used immunoSEQ multiplex PCR; TCRdb keeps in-frame clones, though not all of them. The sample has around 200,000 clones, about 59% seen once. The specimen was PBMCs. The TCR was taken from a man aged 40-49 years in good health and CMV-seronegative. The rearrangement uses TRBV14 and TRBJ2-5; TRBD1 aligns across 7 bases. The J call is in doubt because the DNA end fits TRBJ2-7 better. The CDR3: CASSPGQLGYEQYF. DNA for the CDR3: TGTGCCAGCAGCCCGGGACAGCTTGGCTACGAGCAGTACTTC.